This is a list of T cell receptor beta chains from one sample in a study of cytomegalovirus exposure and HLA in healthy donors. The method was immunoSEQ multiplex PCR; TCRdb's version includes in-frame clones alone and lacks a portion of them. The data contain around 200,000 clones, over 70% of them singletons. The sample consisted of PBMCs. Receptor source: a woman younger than 30 in good health and CMV-seronegative. Each CDR3 is given with its conserved first and last residue. A D gene is named only where the DNA matches it firmly. Rows may omit the clone size; those that give it use once, few, many or a size class.

TRBJ2-7 | 14 | . | . | TRBV11-2 | CASSPPGKPYEQYF | TGTGCCAGCAGCCCCCCAGGGAAACCCTACGAGCAGTACTTC
TRBJ1-1 | 14 | . | . | TRBV29-1 | CSVEGRQMNTEAFF | TGCAGCGTTGAGGGCCGGCAAATGAACACTGAAGCTTTCTTT
TRBJ2-6 | 18 | TRBD2 | . | TRBV4-2 | CASSQGSSGIYGANVLTF | TGTGCCAGCAGCCAAGGTTCTAGCGGGATATATGGGGCCAACGTCCTGACTTTC
TRBJ1-1 | 13 | . | once | TRBV13 | CASSYKEGTEAFF | TGTGCCAGCAGCTACAAGGAGGGCACTGAAGCTTTCTTT
TRBJ2-7 | 14 | . | . | TRBV28 | CASSLTGRSYEQYF | TGTGCCAGCAGTTTGACCGGGAGATCCTACGAGCAGTACTTC
TRBJ1-1 | 14 | TRBD1 | . | TRBV10-3 | CAISPQGINTEAFF | TGTGCCATCAGCCCACAGGGGATAAACACTGAAGCTTTCTTT
TRBJ1-1 | 14 | . | . | TRBV25-1 | CASSEYFPQGEAFF | TGTGCCAGCAGTGAATATTTCCCCCAGGGTGAAGCTTTCTTT
TRBJ2-7 | 14 | . | . | TRBV21-1 | CASSTSGHSYEQYF | TGTGCCAGCAGCACTAGCGGCCATTCCTACGAGCAGTACTTC
TRBJ2-7 | 14 | TRBD1 | . | TRBV28 | CASSVGQGAYEQYF | TGTGCCAGCAGTGTCGGACAGGGGGCCTACGAGCAGTACTTC
TRBJ1-2 | 14 | . | few | TRBV7-2 | CASSLHREAYGYTF | TGTGCCAGCAGCTTACACAGAGAAGCCTATGGCTACACCTTC
TRBJ2-1 | 15 | TRBD2 | . | TRBV5-1 | CASSSGLAGRNEQFF | TGCGCCAGCAGCTCGGGACTAGCGGGAAGGAATGAGCAGTTCTTC